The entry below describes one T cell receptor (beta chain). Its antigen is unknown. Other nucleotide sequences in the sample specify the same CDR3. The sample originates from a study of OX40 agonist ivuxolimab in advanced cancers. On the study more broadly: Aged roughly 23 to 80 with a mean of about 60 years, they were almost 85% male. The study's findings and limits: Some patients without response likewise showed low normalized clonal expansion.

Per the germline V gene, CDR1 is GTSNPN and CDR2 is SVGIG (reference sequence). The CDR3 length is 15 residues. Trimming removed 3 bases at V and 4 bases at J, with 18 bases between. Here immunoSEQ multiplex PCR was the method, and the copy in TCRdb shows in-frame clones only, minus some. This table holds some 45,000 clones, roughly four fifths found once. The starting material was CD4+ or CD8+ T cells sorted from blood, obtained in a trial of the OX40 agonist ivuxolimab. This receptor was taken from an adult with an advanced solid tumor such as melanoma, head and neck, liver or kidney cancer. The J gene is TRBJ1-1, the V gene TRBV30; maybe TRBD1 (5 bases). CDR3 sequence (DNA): TGTGCCTGGAGATTGCTCGGGACGGTGGGCACTGAAGCTTTCTTT. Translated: CAWRLLGTVGTEAFF.